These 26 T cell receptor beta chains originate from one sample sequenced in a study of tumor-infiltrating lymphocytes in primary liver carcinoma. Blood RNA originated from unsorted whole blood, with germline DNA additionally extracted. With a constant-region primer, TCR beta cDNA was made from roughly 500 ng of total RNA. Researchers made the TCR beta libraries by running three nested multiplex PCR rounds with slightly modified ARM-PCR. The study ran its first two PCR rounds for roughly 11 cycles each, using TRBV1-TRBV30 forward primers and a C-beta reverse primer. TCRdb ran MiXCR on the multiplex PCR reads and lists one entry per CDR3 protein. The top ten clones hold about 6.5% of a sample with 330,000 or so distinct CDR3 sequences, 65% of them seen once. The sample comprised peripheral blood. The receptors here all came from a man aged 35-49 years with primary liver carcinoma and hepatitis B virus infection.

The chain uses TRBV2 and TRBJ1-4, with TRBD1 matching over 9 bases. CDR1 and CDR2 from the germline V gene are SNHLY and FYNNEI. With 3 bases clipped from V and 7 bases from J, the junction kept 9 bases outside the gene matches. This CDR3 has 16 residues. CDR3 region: CASSDNAGQGGEKLFF. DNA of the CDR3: TGTGCCAGCAGTGACAACGCGGGACAGGGAGGTGAAAAACTGTTTTTT.

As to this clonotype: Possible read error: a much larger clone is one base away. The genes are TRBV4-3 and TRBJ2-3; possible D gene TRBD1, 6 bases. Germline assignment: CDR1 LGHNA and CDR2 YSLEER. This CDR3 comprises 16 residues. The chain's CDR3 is CASSQDWQGWADMQYF. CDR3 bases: TGCGCCAGCAGCCAAGATTGGCAGGGGTGGGCAGATATGCAGTATTTT.

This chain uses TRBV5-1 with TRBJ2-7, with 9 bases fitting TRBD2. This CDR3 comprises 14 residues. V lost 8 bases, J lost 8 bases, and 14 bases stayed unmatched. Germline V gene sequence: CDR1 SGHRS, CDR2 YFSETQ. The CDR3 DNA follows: TGCGCCAGTTCTAGACTAGCGGTCCCTGAGAAGCAGTACTTC. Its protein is CASSRLAVPEKQYF.

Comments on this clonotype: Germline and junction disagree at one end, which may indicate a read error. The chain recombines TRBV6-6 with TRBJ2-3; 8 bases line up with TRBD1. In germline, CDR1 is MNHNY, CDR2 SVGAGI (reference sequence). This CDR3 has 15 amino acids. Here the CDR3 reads CANSLSQGAGDTRYF. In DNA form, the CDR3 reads TGTGCCAACAGTCTAAGTCAGGGGGCCGGAGATACGCGGTATTTT.

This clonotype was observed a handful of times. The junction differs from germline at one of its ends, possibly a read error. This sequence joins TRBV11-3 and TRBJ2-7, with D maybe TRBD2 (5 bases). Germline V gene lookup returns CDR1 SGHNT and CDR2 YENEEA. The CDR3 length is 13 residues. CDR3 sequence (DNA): TGTGCCAGTAGCTTAATACCCAGCGGCGAGCAGTACTTC. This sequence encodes CASSLIPSGEQYF.

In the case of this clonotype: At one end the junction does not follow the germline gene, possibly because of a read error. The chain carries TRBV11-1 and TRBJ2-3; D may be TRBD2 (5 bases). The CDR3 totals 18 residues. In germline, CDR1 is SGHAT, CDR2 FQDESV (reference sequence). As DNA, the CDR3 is TGTGCCTGCAGCCTCCCCAAGATGTCCCTTTCAACGGGGGATACGCAGTATTTT. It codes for CACSLPKMSLSTGDTQYF.

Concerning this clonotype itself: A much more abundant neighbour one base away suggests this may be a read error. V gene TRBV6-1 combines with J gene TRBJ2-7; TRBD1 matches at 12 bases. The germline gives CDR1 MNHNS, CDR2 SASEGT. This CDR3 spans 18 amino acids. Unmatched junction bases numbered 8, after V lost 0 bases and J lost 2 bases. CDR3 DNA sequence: TGTGCCAGCAGTGAAGCGCTTGTCGGGACAGGGGGCACCTACGAGCAGTACTTC. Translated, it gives CASSEALVGTGGTYEQYF.

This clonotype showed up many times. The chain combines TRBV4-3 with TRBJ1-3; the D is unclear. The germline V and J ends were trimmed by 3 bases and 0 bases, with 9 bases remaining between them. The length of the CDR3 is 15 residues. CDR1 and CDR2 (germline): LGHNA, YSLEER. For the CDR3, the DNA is TGCGCCAGCAGCCACAACCAAAACTCTGGAAACACCATATATTTT. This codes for CASSHNQNSGNTIYF.

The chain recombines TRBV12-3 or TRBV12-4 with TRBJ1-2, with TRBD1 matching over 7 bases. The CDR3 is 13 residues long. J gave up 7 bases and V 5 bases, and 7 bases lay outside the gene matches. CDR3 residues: CASSETGTSGYTF. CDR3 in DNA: TGTGCCAGCAGTGAGACAGGGACCAGTGGCTACACCTTC.

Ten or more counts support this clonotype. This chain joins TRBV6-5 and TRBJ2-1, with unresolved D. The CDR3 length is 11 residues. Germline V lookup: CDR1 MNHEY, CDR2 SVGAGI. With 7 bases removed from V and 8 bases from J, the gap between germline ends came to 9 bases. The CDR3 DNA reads TGTGCCAGCACCTTCGCTCATGAGCAGTTCTTC. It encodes CASTFAHEQFF.

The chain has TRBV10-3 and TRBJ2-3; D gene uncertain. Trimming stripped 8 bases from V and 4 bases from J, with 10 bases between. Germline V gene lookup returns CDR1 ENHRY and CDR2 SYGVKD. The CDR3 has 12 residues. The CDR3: CAIAPSADTQYF. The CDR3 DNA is TGTGCCATCGCACCCTCAGCAGATACGCAGTATTTT.

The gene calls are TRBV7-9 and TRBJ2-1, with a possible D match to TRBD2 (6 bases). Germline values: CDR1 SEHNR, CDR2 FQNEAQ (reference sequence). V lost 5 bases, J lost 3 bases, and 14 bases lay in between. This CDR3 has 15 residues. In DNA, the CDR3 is TGTGCCAGCAGCCTCCTGGCGGGATTCTACAATGAGCAGTTCTTC. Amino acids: CASSLLAGFYNEQFF.

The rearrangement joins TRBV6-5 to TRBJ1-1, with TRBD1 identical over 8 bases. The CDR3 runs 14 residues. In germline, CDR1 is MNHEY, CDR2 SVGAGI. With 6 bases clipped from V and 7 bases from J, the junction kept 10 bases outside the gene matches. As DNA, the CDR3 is TGTGCCAGCAGACCACAGGGGGAGGTGAATGAAGCTTTCTTT. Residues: CASRPQGEVNEAFF.

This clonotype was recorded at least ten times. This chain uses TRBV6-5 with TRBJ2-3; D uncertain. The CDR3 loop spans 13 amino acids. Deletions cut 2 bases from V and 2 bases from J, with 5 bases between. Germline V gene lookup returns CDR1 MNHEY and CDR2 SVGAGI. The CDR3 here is CASSYSYTDTQYF. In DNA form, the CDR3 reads TGTGCCAGCAGTTACAGTTACACAGATACGCAGTATTTT.

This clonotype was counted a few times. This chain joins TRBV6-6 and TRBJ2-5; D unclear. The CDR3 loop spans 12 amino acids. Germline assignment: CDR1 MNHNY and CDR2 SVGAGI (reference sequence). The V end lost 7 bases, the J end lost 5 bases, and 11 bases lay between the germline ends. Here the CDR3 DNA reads TGTGCCAGCAAAGGGTCTCCGGAGACCCAGTACTTC. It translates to CASKGSPETQYF.

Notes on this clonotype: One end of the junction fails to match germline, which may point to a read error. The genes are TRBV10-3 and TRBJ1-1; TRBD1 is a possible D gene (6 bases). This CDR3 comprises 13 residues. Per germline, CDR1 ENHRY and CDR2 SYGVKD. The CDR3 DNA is TGTTCCATCAGTGAGTCAGGGGCCACTGAAGCTTTCTTT. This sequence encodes CSISESGATEAFF.

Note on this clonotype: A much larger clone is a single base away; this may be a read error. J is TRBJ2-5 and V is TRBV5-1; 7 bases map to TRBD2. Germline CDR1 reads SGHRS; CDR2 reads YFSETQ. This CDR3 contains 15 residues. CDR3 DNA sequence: TGCGCCAGCATCTTGACGGGAGGTTCCCAAGAGACCCAGTACTTC. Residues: CASILTGGSQETQYF. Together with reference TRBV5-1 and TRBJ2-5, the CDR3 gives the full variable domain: KAGVTQTPRYLIKTRGQQVTLSCSPISGHRSVSWYQQTPGQGLQFLFEYFSETQRNKGNFPGRFSGRQFSNSRSEMNVSTLELGDSALYLCASILTGGSQETQYFGPGTRLLVL.

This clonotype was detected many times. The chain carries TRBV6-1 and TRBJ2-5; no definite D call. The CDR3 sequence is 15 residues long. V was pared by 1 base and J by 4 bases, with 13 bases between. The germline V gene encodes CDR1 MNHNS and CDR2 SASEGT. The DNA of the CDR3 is TGTGCCAGCAGTGAAGGACGTCGCTCCCCAGAGACCCAGTACTTC. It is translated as CASSEGRRSPETQYF.

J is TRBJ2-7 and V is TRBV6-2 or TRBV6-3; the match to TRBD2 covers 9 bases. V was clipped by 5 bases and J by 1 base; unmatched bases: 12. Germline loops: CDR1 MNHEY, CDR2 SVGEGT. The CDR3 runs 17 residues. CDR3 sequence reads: CASSLGTSYKSSYEQYF. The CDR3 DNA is TGTGCCAGCAGTCTAGGGACTAGCTATAAGTCTTCCTACGAGCAGTACTTC.

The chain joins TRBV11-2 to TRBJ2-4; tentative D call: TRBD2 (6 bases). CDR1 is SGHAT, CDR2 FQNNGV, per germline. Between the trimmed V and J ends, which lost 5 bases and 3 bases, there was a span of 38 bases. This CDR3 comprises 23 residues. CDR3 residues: CASSQSAFDASLAGGSVKNIQYF. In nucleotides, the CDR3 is TGTGCCAGCAGCCAGTCCGCTTTTGACGCTTCACTAGCCGGAGGATCGGTCAAAAACATTCAGTACTTC.

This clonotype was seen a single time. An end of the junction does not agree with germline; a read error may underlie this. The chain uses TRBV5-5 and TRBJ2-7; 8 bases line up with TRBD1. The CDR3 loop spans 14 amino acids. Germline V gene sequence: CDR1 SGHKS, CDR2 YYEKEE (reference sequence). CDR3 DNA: TGTGCCAGTAGCCTCACTGGACAGGGCTACGATCAGTACTTC. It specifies CASSLTGQGYDQYF.

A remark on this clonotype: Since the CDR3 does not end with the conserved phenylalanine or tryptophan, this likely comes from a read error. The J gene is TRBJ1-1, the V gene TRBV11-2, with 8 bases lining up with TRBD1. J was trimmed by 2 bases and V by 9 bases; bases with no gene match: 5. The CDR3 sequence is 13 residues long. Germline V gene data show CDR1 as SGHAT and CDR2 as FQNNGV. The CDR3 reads CASDRGINTEAFV. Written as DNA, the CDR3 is TGTGCCAGTGACAGGGGTATCAACACTGAAGCTTTCGTT.

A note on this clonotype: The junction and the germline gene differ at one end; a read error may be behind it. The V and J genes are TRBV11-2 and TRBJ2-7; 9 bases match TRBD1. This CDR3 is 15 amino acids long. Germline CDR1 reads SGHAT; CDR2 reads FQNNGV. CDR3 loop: CASSLTPRTGDQQHF. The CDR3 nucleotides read TGTGCCAGCAGCTTGACCCCCCGGACAGGGGACCAGCAGCACTTC.

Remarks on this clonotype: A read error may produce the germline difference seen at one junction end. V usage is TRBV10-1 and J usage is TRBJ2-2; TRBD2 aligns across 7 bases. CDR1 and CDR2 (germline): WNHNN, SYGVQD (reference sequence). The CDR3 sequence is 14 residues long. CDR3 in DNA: TGTGCCAGCAGACTAGCCCCGAACATCGGGGAGCTGTTTTTT. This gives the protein CASRLAPNIGELFF.

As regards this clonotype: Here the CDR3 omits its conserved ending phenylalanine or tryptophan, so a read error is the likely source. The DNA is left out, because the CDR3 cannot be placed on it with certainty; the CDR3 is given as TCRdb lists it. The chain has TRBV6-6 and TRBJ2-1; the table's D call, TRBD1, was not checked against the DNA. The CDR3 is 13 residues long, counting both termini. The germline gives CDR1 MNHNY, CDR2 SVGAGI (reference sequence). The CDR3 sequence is CASSQVGDNEQLV.

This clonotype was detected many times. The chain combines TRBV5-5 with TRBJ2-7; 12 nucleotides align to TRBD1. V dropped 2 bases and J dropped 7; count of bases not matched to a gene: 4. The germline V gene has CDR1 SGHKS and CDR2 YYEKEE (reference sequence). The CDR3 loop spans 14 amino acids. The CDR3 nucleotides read TGTGCCAGCAGCTTCGGGACAGGGGGCGTGGAGCAGTACTTC. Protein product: CASSFGTGGVEQYF.